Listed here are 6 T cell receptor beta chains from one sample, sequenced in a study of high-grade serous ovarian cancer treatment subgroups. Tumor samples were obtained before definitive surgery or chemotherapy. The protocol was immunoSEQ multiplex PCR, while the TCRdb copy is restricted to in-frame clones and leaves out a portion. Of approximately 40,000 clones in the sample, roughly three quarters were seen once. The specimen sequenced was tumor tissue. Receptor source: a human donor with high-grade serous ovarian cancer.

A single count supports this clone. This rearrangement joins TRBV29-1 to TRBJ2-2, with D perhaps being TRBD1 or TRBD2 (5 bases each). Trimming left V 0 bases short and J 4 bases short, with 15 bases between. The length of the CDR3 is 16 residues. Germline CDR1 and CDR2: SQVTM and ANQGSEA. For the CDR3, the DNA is TGCAGCGTTGAAGATCTTGCAGGGAGCAGCACCGGGGAGCTGTTTTTT. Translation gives CSVEDLAGSSTGELFF.

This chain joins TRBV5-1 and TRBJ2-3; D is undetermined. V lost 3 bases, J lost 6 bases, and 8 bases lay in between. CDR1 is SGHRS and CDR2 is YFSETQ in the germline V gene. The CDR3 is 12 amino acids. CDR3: CASSSNWDTQYF. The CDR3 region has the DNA TGCGCCAGCAGCTCGAATTGGGATACGCAGTATTTT.

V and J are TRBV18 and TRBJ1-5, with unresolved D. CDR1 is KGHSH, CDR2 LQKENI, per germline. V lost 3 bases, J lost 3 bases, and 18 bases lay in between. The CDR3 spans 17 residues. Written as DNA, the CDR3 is TGTGCCAGCTCACCCGCGGCTCTTAACCGATACAATCAGCCCCAGCATTTT. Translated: CASSPAALNRYNQPQHF. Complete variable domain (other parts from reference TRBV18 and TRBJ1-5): NAGVMQNPRHLVRRRGQEARLRCSPMKGHSHVYWYRQLPEEGLKFMVYLQKENIIDESGMPKERFSAEFPKEGPSILRIQQVVRGDSAAYFCASSPAALNRYNQPQHFGDGTRLSIL.

The CDR3 region is CASSPGPTQGNNEQFF. The CDR3 DNA reads TGTGCCAGCAGCCCCGGGCCAACGCAGGGGAACAATGAGCAGTTCTTC. This rearrangement joins TRBV5-6 to TRBJ2-1; D may be TRBD1 (6 bases). The ends were cut back, 4 bases at V and 5 bases at J, with 19 bases in the middle. From germline, CDR1 is SGHDT and CDR2 YYEEEE. This CDR3 contains 16 residues.

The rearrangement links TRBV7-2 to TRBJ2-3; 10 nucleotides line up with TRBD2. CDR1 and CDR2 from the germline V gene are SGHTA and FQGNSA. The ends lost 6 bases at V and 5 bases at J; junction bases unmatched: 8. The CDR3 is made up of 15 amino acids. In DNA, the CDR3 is TGTGCCAGCAGGTATACTAGCGGGATCAAAGATACGCAGTATTTT. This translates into CASRYTSGIKDTQYF. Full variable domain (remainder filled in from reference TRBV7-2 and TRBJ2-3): GAGVSQSPSNKVTEKGKDVELRCDPISGHTALYWYRQSLGQGLEFLIYFQGNSAPDKSGLPSDRFSAERTGGSVSTLTIQRTQQEDSAVYLCASRYTSGIKDTQYFGPGTRLTVL.

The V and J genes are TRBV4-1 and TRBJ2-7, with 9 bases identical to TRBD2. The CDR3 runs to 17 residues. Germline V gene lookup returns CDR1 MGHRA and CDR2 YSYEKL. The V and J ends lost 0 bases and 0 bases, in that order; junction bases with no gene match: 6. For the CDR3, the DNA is TGCGCCAGCAGCCAAGATTTTCCTAGCGGGGCCTCCTACGAGCAGTACTTC. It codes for CASSQDFPSGASYEQYF.